Sequencing of this TCR beta chain was carried out in a study of CD4 T cell repertoires in COVID-19. Study in general: Other coronavirus spike proteins restimulated relabeled CFSE-low cells expanded with IL-2 for ten to eleven days. Points from the study as a whole: In SARS-CoV and/or HKU1 spike cultures, between roughly 6 and 27% of SARS-CoV-2 clonotypes reappeared. Two or all three memory subsets shared several highly expanded SARS-CoV-2-reactive clonotypes.

Sequencing was done directly on freshly isolated, uncultured memory T cells. Per germline, CDR1 DFQATT and CDR2 SNEGSKA (reference sequence). This CDR3 is built from 11 residues. Data came from immunoSEQ multiplex PCR; TCRdb stores just in-frame clones and leaves some out. The sample records 20,000 to 25,000 clones, around 87% being singletons. On this clone: Its antigen is undetermined.

The V call is TRBV20-1, the J call TRBJ1-1, with a tentative D call TRBD1 (5 bases). Source: central memory CD4+ T cells from blood, taken before the COVID-19 pandemic. The clonotype was recovered from a human donor who had COVID-19. The CDR3 region is CGGRVVGGAFF. In nucleotides, the CDR3 is TGCGGGGGTCGGGTGGTTGGGGGGGCTTTCTTT.